A single sample gave rise to the 23 T cell receptor beta chains below, sequenced in a study of cytotoxic CD8 clonotypes in ibrutinib-treated CLL. Repertoires were generated with immunoSEQ multiplex PCR, while TCRdb's copy carries only in-frame clones and drops some. Seen here are some 130,000 clones, 76% observed once, and the top ten hold 5.1%. Sequenced here: PBMCs, sampled after 24 months of ibrutinib treatment. These receptors all come from a human donor with chronic lymphocytic leukemia.

This CDR3 reads CASGTPQGGGTEAFF. In DNA, the CDR3 is TGTGCCAGCGGAACTCCACAGGGGGGTGGGACTGAAGCTTTCTTT. The chain uses TRBV6-6 and TRBJ1-1, with 8 bases lining up with TRBD1. Germline trimming cut 8 bases from V and 5 bases from J; bases unmatched to any gene: 13. The germline gives CDR1 MNHNY, CDR2 SVGAGI (reference sequence). The CDR3 totals 15 residues.

The V call is TRBV5-4, the J call TRBJ2-5, with 10 bases aligning to TRBD2. Germline V gives CDR1 SGHNT, CDR2 YYREEE (reference sequence). CDR3 length equals 15 residues. Trimming at V came to 0 bases and at J to 3 bases, leaving 2 bases not matched to a gene. CDR3 nucleotides: TGTGCCAGCAGCTTGGGGACTAGCGGTAAAGAGACCCAGTACTTC. The encoded protein is CASSLGTSGKETQYF.

This chain joins TRBV6-4 and TRBJ2-1, with D possibly TRBD1 on 5 matching bases. Germline V CDR1 and CDR2: MRHNA, SNTAGT. Trimming took off 0 bases at V and 5 bases at J, with 5 bases between the two ends. This CDR3 spans 13 amino acids. The CDR3 nucleotides read TGTGCCAGCAGTGACTCGGACAACAATGAGCAGTTCTTC. Translating it yields CASSDSDNNEQFF.

This chain connects TRBV7-9 to TRBJ2-1; D could derive from TRBD1 or TRBD2 (5 bases each). The CDR3 runs to 16 residues. CDR1 and CDR2 (germline): SEHNR, FQNEAQ (reference sequence). With 4 bases removed from V and 3 bases from J, the gap between germline ends came to 16 bases. The CDR3 region is CASSSGPTSFYNEQFF. The DNA for the CDR3 is TGTGCCAGCAGCTCGGGGCCCACCTCCTTCTACAATGAGCAGTTCTTC.

The chain uses TRBV5-1 and TRBJ1-2; 8 nucleotides align to TRBD1. Looked up from germline, CDR1 is SGHRS and CDR2 is YFSETQ. This CDR3 is built from 15 residues. Trimming at V came to 4 bases and at J to 1 base, leaving 6 bases not matched to a gene. CDR3 loop: CASSPGTGLNYGYTF. CDR3 DNA sequence: TGCGCCAGCAGCCCCGGGACAGGACTTAACTATGGCTACACCTTC.

V gene TRBV11-3 combines with J gene TRBJ1-1; D call uncertain. This CDR3 region has 17 residues. V was shortened by 6 bases and J by 4 bases, with 24 bases between the two germline ends. In germline, CDR1 is SGHNT, CDR2 YENEEA. The CDR3 spells CASSWSPRAPPGTEAFF. CDR3 bases: TGTGCCAGCAGTTGGTCCCCACGGGCCCCACCGGGCACTGAAGCTTTCTTT.

V is TRBV7-2 and J is TRBJ2-5, with D perhaps TRBD1 or TRBD2 (6 bases each). V lost 5 bases and J lost 3, with 16 bases in between. CDR1 and CDR2 (germline): SGHTA, FQGNSA. This CDR3 has 15 residues. CDR3 sequence: CASSPGGGTKETQYF. For the CDR3, the DNA is TGTGCCAGCAGCCCTGGGGGCGGGACGAAAGAGACCCAGTACTTC.

This CDR3 reads CASSPLPLYEQYF. As DNA, the CDR3 is TGTGCCAGCTCACCTCTGCCCCTGTACGAGCAGTACTTC. The chain carries TRBV18 and TRBJ2-7, with unresolved D. The germline V gene has CDR1 KGHSH and CDR2 LQKENI. The germline V and J ends were trimmed by 3 bases and 4 bases, with 10 bases remaining between them. The CDR3 runs to 13 residues.

This chain links TRBV11-2 with TRBJ2-1, with D tentatively TRBD1 (6 bases). The germline CDR1 and CDR2 sequences are SGHAT and FQNNGV. This CDR3 comprises 14 residues. V shed 1 base and J shed 7 bases, with 11 bases lying between them. The CDR3: CASSLGFRGNEQFF. In DNA, the CDR3 is TGTGCCAGCAGCTTAGGGTTTAGGGGGAATGAGCAGTTCTTC.

At least ten counts were recorded for this clone. The chain uses TRBV29-1 and TRBJ1-2; TRBD1 matches at 9 bases. Per germline, CDR1 SQVTM and CDR2 ANQGSEA. Trimming took 4 bases from V and 4 from J; bases not matched to a gene: 10. The CDR3 length is 15 residues. CDR3 sequence: CSVAGGQGRAYGYTF. The CDR3 bases are TGCAGCGTTGCGGGGGGACAGGGTCGGGCCTATGGCTACACCTTC.

The J gene is TRBJ2-5, the V gene TRBV2, with TRBD1 identical over 7 bases. This CDR3 spans 15 amino acids. Trimming removed 6 bases from V and 5 bases from J; junction bases left unmatched: 12. The germline CDR1 and CDR2 sequences are SNHLY and FYNNEI. The CDR3 sequence is CASRADRQGFETQYF. The DNA for the CDR3 is TGTGCCAGCAGGGCCGACCGACAGGGCTTCGAGACCCAGTACTTC.

V is TRBV4-3 and J is TRBJ2-2; D gene unclear. Trimming left V 2 bases short and J 7 bases short, with 11 bases between. Per the germline V gene, CDR1 is LGHNA and CDR2 is YSLEER. The CDR3 extends over 14 amino acids. CDR3 sequence (DNA): TGCGCCAGCAGCCAAATACGGGCCTTCGGGGAGCTGTTTTTT. This codes for CASSQIRAFGELFF.

The chain links TRBV19 to TRBJ2-3; TRBD2 matches 8 bases. The CDR3 loop spans 18 amino acids. The germline V gene has CDR1 LNHDA and CDR2 SQIVND (reference sequence). V lost 0 bases, J lost 1 base, and 9 bases stayed unmatched. The CDR3 here is CASSIDPPVRGGTDTQYF. The CDR3 coding sequence is TGTGCCAGTAGTATAGATCCCCCCGTGCGGGGGGGCACAGATACGCAGTATTTT.

The gene calls are TRBV19 and TRBJ2-6, with 9 bases identical to TRBD1. The ends lost 6 bases at V and 3 bases at J; junction bases unmatched: 9. The CDR3 is 17 residues long. Germline CDR1 is LNHDA and CDR2 is SQIVND (reference sequence). This CDR3 is CASRTQGAVGGANVLTF. CDR3 DNA sequence: TGTGCCAGTAGAACACAGGGGGCTGTGGGTGGGGCCAACGTCCTGACTTTC.

CDR3 loop: CASSEAMGGQETQYF. The CDR3 DNA sequence: TGTGCCAGCAGTGAAGCGATGGGCGGCCAAGAGACCCAGTACTTC. The chain links TRBV6-1 to TRBJ2-5, with D hard to call. The CDR3 has 15 residues. With 0 bases removed from V and 1 base from J, the gap between germline ends came to 9 bases. Germline CDR1 MNHNS, CDR2 SASEGT.

V and J are TRBV5-1 and TRBJ1-3; a weak D match, TRBD1 (5 bases). The V gene's germline CDR1 is SGHRS and CDR2 YFSETQ. This CDR3 region has 14 residues. The V end lost 0 bases, the J end lost 3 bases, and 7 bases lay between the germline ends. The CDR3, as DNA: TGCGCCAGCAGCTTGGAGGGGAATGGAAACACCATATATTTT. Its translation is CASSLEGNGNTIYF.

This sequence joins TRBV2 and TRBJ2-7; no firm D call. CDR1 SNHLY and CDR2 FYNNEI come from the germline V gene. The CDR3 spans 11 residues. V lost 6 bases and J 4 bases, leaving 7 bases between the germline ends. CDR3 sequence: CASSPFYEQYF. The CDR3 nucleotides are TGTGCCAGCAGCCCATTTTACGAGCAGTACTTC.

V and J are TRBV13 and TRBJ1-3; no definite D call. The CDR3 extends over 16 amino acids. Trimming took off 0 bases at V and 1 base at J, with 10 bases between the two ends. Germline CDR1 and CDR2: PRHDT and FYEKMQ (reference sequence). CDR3 sequence: CASSLGQLWSGNTIYF. CDR3 sequence (DNA): TGTGCCAGCAGCTTAGGACAGTTGTGGTCTGGAAACACCATATATTTT.

This clone was found once. The chain uses TRBV6-5 and TRBJ2-7; tentative D call: TRBD1 (6 bases). There are 14 residues in the CDR3. Trimming took 7 bases from V and 2 from J, leaving 15 bases between them. The germline V gene encodes CDR1 MNHEY and CDR2 SVGAGI. The CDR3 region is CASTQNRAAYEQYF. CDR3 coding DNA: TGTGCCAGCACCCAGAACAGGGCGGCCTACGAGCAGTACTTC.

V gene TRBV7-2 combines with J gene TRBJ2-1, with TRBD1 as a possible D gene (6 bases). The V gene lost 6 bases and the J gene lost 5 bases, with 14 bases spanning the gap. The CDR3 consists of 14 residues. Germline assignment: CDR1 SGHTA and CDR2 FQGNSA. The DNA for the CDR3 is TGTGCCAGCAGTTGGGACACGGTTGACAATGAGCAGTTCTTC. This codes for CASSWDTVDNEQFF.

The CDR3 protein is CASSLEETGLYGANVLTF. The CDR3 bases are TGTGCCAGCAGCTTGGAGGAGACAGGGCTTTATGGGGCCAACGTCCTGACTTTC. The chain employs TRBV5-8 and TRBJ2-6, with 7 nucleotides matching TRBD1. CDR3 length: 18 amino acids. V was clipped by 0 bases and J by 3 bases; unmatched bases: 9. Germline V gene sequence: CDR1 SGHTS, CDR2 YDEGEE.

The genes are TRBV10-3 and TRBJ1-4; a possible D gene is TRBD1 (6 bases). The CDR3 has 15 residues. CDR1 and CDR2 from the germline V gene are ENHRY and SYGVKD. Trimming shortened V by 3 bases and J by 8 bases, and 16 bases separated the two germline ends. The CDR3: CAISEREGTPEKLFF. CDR3 coding DNA: TGTGCCATCAGTGAAAGGGAGGGGACACCCGAAAAACTGTTTTTT.

V is TRBV5-8 and J is TRBJ1-1; D unclear. Per the germline V gene, CDR1 is SGHTS and CDR2 is YDEGEE. The CDR3 has 13 residues. With 4 bases removed from V and 7 bases from J, the gap between germline ends came to 14 bases. The CDR3 region is CASSPGMNGEAFF. CDR3 sequence (DNA): TGTGCCAGCAGCCCAGGCATGAACGGTGAAGCTTTCTTT.